A single sample is the source of the 28 T cell receptor beta chains below, sequenced in a study of beta chain features in type 1 diabetes. What was sequenced were expressed TCRB transcripts, since all of the isolated RNA had been reverse transcribed. Sequenced by immunoSEQ multiplex PCR; TCRdb stores in-frame clones only, minus some. The table has roughly 230,000 clones, 9.6% seen once. The sequenced sample was naive CD4+ T cells from blood. The receptors here all came from a woman aged 18 to 35 in good health.

This clone came up a few times. The CDR3 sequence: CASSLTASSYNEQFF. The CDR3 region has the DNA TGCGCCAGCAGTTTGACTGCTAGCTCCTACAATGAGCAGTTCTTC. The V call is TRBV5-1, the J call TRBJ2-1; D remains ambiguous. The germline CDR1 and CDR2 sequences are SGHRS and YFSETQ. V was clipped by 5 bases and J by 0 bases, with 12 bases between them. The CDR3 is 15 amino acids.

This clone was detected only a few times. J is TRBJ2-5 and V is TRBV11-2; D uncertain. Germline assignment: CDR1 SGHAT and CDR2 FQNNGV. This CDR3 has 14 amino acids. V lost 2 bases and J 1 base, leaving 8 bases between the germline ends. CDR3 DNA sequence: TGTGCCAGCAGCTTATTCGCAGTCCAAGAGACCCAGTACTTC. Translation gives CASSLFAVQETQYF.

This clone was seen a few times. The chain joins TRBV7-9 to TRBJ2-3; TRBD1 matches 10 bases. This CDR3 is 16 amino acids long. Looked up from germline, CDR1 is SEHNR and CDR2 is FQNEAQ (reference sequence). Trimming at V came to 5 bases and at J to 5 bases, leaving 10 bases not matched to a gene. The chain's CDR3 is CASSQTTGGAGDTQYF. CDR3 bases: TGTGCCAGCAGCCAAACGACAGGGGGCGCCGGAGATACGCAGTATTTT.

The chain recombines TRBV9 with TRBJ1-2; no clear D gene. Germline values: CDR1 SGDLS, CDR2 YYNGEE. The V end lost 3 bases, the J end lost 0 bases, and 3 bases lay between the germline ends. The CDR3 totals 12 residues. CDR3 region: CASSATNYGYTF. The CDR3 bases are TGTGCCAGCAGCGCCACTAACTATGGCTACACCTTC.

The rearrangement links TRBV30 to TRBJ2-2; 11 positions match TRBD2. After removal of 1 base from V and 5 bases from J, the junction contained 6 bases not matched to a gene. The CDR3 totals 16 residues. Germline assignment: CDR1 GTSNPN and CDR2 SVGIG (reference sequence). DNA for the CDR3: TGTGCCTGGAGTGCACTAGCGGGAGTGTTGACCGGGGAGCTGTTTTTT. It specifies CAWSALAGVLTGELFF.

The V call is TRBV5-8, the J call TRBJ1-1; possible D gene TRBD1, 6 bases. CDR1 is SGHTS and CDR2 is YDEGEE in the germline V gene. This CDR3 spans 13 amino acids. The ends were cut back, 5 bases at V and 3 bases at J, with 11 bases in the middle. The CDR3 DNA sequence: TGTGCCAGCAGGAGAGGGGGAGACACTGAAGCTTTCTTT. It specifies CASRRGGDTEAFF.

The chain uses TRBV2 and TRBJ2-1; 15 nucleotides match TRBD2. Unmatched junction bases numbered 5, after V lost 2 bases and J lost 0 bases. CDR1 and CDR2 from the germline V gene are SNHLY and FYNNEI. The CDR3 extends over 19 amino acids. The CDR3 loop reads CASSESGTSGRSSYNEQFF. CDR3 sequence (DNA): TGTGCCAGCAGTGAATCCGGGACTAGCGGGAGGAGCTCCTACAATGAGCAGTTCTTC.

J is TRBJ2-3 and V is TRBV7-3, with a tentative D call TRBD2 (7 bases). The CDR3 contains 17 residues. Trimming pared 4 bases from V and 6 bases from J, leaving 23 bases between. The germline V gene encodes CDR1 SGHTA and CDR2 FQGTGA. DNA for the CDR3: TGTGCCAGCAGCTCCCCCCCGGGGGCGGGGGCGCGGGATACGCAGTATTTT. Protein sequence: CASSSPPGAGARDTQYF.

The CDR3 sequence is CASSVATGRDGYTF. In DNA, the CDR3 is TGTGCCAGCAGCGTAGCTACGGGGAGGGATGGCTACACCTTC. This chain uses TRBV9 with TRBJ1-2; D unclear. The length of the CDR3 is 14 residues. The germline V gene encodes CDR1 SGDLS and CDR2 YYNGEE. Deletions cut 0 bases from V and 6 bases from J, with 12 bases between.

A few counts support this clone. The rearrangement joins TRBV5-1 to TRBJ1-2; D is perhaps TRBD1 (5 bases). CDR1 is SGHRS, CDR2 YFSETQ, per germline. The CDR3 is 13 amino acids. V lost 8 bases to trimming and J lost 0 bases, with 11 bases between them. DNA of the CDR3: TGCGCCAGTGGGGGGTTAGCTAACTATGGCTACACCTTC. It translates to CASGGLANYGYTF.

This chain links TRBV30 with TRBJ2-2; the match to TRBD1 covers 8 bases. This CDR3 comprises 17 residues. The germline V gene encodes CDR1 GTSNPN and CDR2 SVGIG (reference sequence). The J segment lost 4 bases and the V segment lost 0 bases, leaving 10 bases of the junction unmatched. This chain's CDR3 is CAWSVRTGNIGTGELFF. DNA of the CDR3: TGTGCCTGGAGTGTACGGACAGGGAATATTGGCACCGGGGAGCTGTTTTTT. Complete variable domain (other parts from reference TRBV30 and TRBJ2-2): SQTIHQWPATLVQPVGSPLSLECTVEGTSNPNLYWYRQAAGRGLQLLFYSVGIGQISSEVPQNLSASRPQDRQFILSSKKLLLSDSGFYLCAWSVRTGNIGTGELFFGEGSRLTVL.

This clone was detected only a few times. V is TRBV13 and J is TRBJ1-4; no firm D call. Germline assignment: CDR1 PRHDT and CDR2 FYEKMQ (reference sequence). The CDR3 contains 13 residues. CDR3 loop: CARSRPTNEKLFF. DNA of the CDR3: TGTGCAAGGAGTAGGCCAACTAATGAAAAACTGTTTTTT.

The chain employs TRBV5-1 and TRBJ1-4, with D maybe TRBD1 (6 bases). Looked up from germline, CDR1 is SGHRS and CDR2 is YFSETQ. V was shortened by 3 bases and J by 6 bases, with 15 bases between the two germline ends. This CDR3 comprises 15 residues. The CDR3 sequence: CASSSHRVEDEKLFF. The CDR3 nucleotides are TGCGCCAGCAGCTCGCACAGGGTTGAGGATGAAAAACTGTTTTTT.

This clone was counted many times. The rearrangement uses TRBV7-9 and TRBJ2-6; TRBD1 aligns across 7 bases. This CDR3 is built from 15 residues. After removal of 2 bases from V and 4 bases from J, the junction contained 2 bases not matched to a gene. CDR1 and CDR2 (germline): SEHNR, FQNEAQ (reference sequence). The CDR3 protein is CASSLTGAGANVLTF. The CDR3 DNA is TGTGCCAGCAGCTTAACAGGGGCAGGGGCCAACGTCCTGACTTTC.

The rearrangement uses TRBV7-6 and TRBJ2-7, with unresolved D. Looked up from germline, CDR1 is SGHVS and CDR2 is FNYEAQ. V lost 5 bases, J lost 7 bases, and 18 bases lay in between. The CDR3 extends over 14 amino acids. The DNA for the CDR3 is TGTGCCAGCAGCCCTACCGCAATAGAGTCGGAGCAGTACTTC. It specifies CASSPTAIESEQYF.

This clone was seen more than once but under ten times. The J gene is TRBJ1-1, the V gene TRBV7-3, with unresolved D. The CDR3 is 13 amino acids. Trimming stripped 3 bases from V and 8 bases from J, with 13 bases between. The germline CDR1 and CDR2 sequences are SGHTA and FQGTGA. The CDR3 protein is CASSFGIREEAFF. The CDR3 DNA reads as TGTGCCAGCAGCTTCGGGATACGGGAAGAAGCTTTCTTT.

The chain links TRBV5-1 to TRBJ2-1; 10 bases agree with TRBD2. The length of the CDR3 is 17 residues. Germline V gene lookup returns CDR1 SGHRS and CDR2 YFSETQ. Germline trimming cut 0 bases from V and 4 bases from J; bases unmatched to any gene: 7. The CDR3 DNA reads TGCGCCAGCAGCTTGGCTACACTAGCGGGGCCTTACAATGAGCAGTTCTTC. Residues: CASSLATLAGPYNEQFF.

This clone was counted only a few times. This chain uses TRBV4-2 with TRBJ2-7; the D gene is possibly TRBD2 (6 bases). The V end lost 3 bases, the J end lost 6 bases, and 18 bases lay between the germline ends. CDR3 length: 15 residues. Germline V gives CDR1 LGHNA, CDR2 YNFKEQ. The CDR3 region is CASSQVSGLSPEQYF. As DNA, the CDR3 is TGTGCCAGCAGCCAGGTCTCGGGACTTAGCCCCGAGCAGTACTTC.

J is TRBJ2-7 and V is TRBV18, with TRBD1 matching over 7 bases. Trimming took 6 bases from V and 2 from J; bases not matched to a gene: 7. The CDR3 sequence is 14 residues long. Germline V gene sequence: CDR1 KGHSH, CDR2 LQKENI. The chain's CDR3 is CASSQTGPTYEQYF. In DNA, the CDR3 is TGTGCCAGCTCTCAGACAGGGCCCACCTACGAGCAGTACTTC.

In its sample, this clone was seen a few times. The chain employs TRBV7-9 and TRBJ2-3; D is undetermined. The CDR3 contains 18 residues. V shed 1 base and J shed 3 bases, with 20 bases lying between them. Germline CDR1 is SEHNR and CDR2 is FQNEAQ (reference sequence). In DNA, the CDR3 is TGTGCCAGCAGCTTAGGTGTTTCGCGGAGCCTTGGGACAGATACGCAGTATTTT. This translates into CASSLGVSRSLGTDTQYF.

This clone was counted only a few times. The chain joins TRBV11-2 to TRBJ2-1, with 12 bases matching TRBD2. The germline V gene encodes CDR1 SGHAT and CDR2 FQNNGV. The J segment lost 6 bases and the V segment lost 1 base, leaving 10 bases of the junction unmatched. The CDR3 is 18 residues long. In DNA form, the CDR3 reads TGTGCCAGCAGCTTAGTACTGGCTAGCGGGGGGGCGGTCAATGAGCAGTTCTTC. This encodes CASSLVLASGGAVNEQFF.

There are a few counts of this clone. The chain employs TRBV19 and TRBJ2-7; weak D call: TRBD1 (5 bases). V shed 5 bases and J shed 2 bases, with 10 bases lying between them. The CDR3 is 13 residues long. Per the germline V gene, CDR1 is LNHDA and CDR2 is SQIVND (reference sequence). The CDR3 region has the DNA TGTGCCAGTAGTCGGACATCCACCTACGAGCAGTACTTC. This sequence encodes CASSRTSTYEQYF.

The chain joins TRBV9 to TRBJ2-3; D possibly corresponds to TRBD1 (6 bases). The CDR3 spans 17 residues. The V end lost 0 bases, the J end lost 0 bases, and 14 bases lay between the germline ends. Germline CDR1 reads SGDLS; CDR2 reads YYNGEE. In DNA, the CDR3 is TGTGCCAGCAGCGTAGGTCGTTCCGGACAGAGCACAGATACGCAGTATTTT. Its protein is CASSVGRSGQSTDTQYF.

CDR3 region: CASSLAPGEPTGELFF. Here the CDR3 DNA reads TGTGCCAGCAGCTTGGCCCCTGGGGAGCCCACCGGGGAGCTGTTTTTT. The rearrangement uses TRBV5-4 and TRBJ2-2; D possibly corresponds to TRBD2 (5 bases). V was clipped by 0 bases and J by 4 bases, with 13 bases between them. Germline V gene sequence: CDR1 SGHNT, CDR2 YYREEE (reference sequence). The CDR3 runs to 16 residues.

This clone was picked up a small number of times. The V gene is TRBV2, the J gene TRBJ1-5; possible D gene TRBD1, 5 bases. Trimming pared 7 bases from V and 3 bases from J, leaving 16 bases between. Germline values: CDR1 SNHLY, CDR2 FYNNEI. The CDR3 spans 15 residues. This CDR3 reads CASTFQGLNNQPQHF. The DNA of the CDR3 is TGTGCCAGCACCTTCCAGGGCCTCAACAATCAGCCCCAGCATTTT.

The CDR3, as DNA: TGTGCCAGCAGTGGGGCGCCCCTAATGGATCAGCCCCAGCATTTT. This sequence encodes CASSGAPLMDQPQHF. V is TRBV6-1 and J is TRBJ1-5; no firm D call. The germline V and J ends were trimmed by 4 bases and 5 bases, with 15 bases remaining between them. The CDR3 has 15 amino acids. CDR1 and CDR2 (germline): MNHNS, SASEGT.

In its sample, this clone was seen a few times. The rearrangement links TRBV30 to TRBJ2-1; D uncertain. Looked up from germline, CDR1 is GTSNPN and CDR2 is SVGIG (reference sequence). The V gene lost 1 base and the J gene lost 5 bases, with 9 bases spanning the gap. The CDR3 spans 13 residues. This CDR3 reads CAWSARLDNEQFF. In DNA form, the CDR3 reads TGTGCCTGGAGTGCCCGACTGGACAATGAGCAGTTCTTC. Variable domain in full (rest from reference TRBV30 and TRBJ2-1): SQTIHQWPATLVQPVGSPLSLECTVEGTSNPNLYWYRQAAGRGLQLLFYSVGIGQISSEVPQNLSASRPQDRQFILSSKKLLLSDSGFYLCAWSARLDNEQFFGPGTRLTVL.

The rearrangement uses TRBV19 and TRBJ2-6, with 8 bases fitting TRBD2. The V segment lost 4 bases and the J segment 0 bases; nucleotides outside the gene matches: 5. Germline V lookup: CDR1 LNHDA, CDR2 SQIVND (reference sequence). CDR3 length: 17 amino acids. CDR3: CASSTAGGASGANVLTF. The CDR3 coding sequence is TGTGCCAGTAGTACCGCGGGGGGCGCCTCTGGGGCCAACGTCCTGACTTTC.